This T cell receptor (beta chain) was identified in a study of cytomegalovirus exposure and HLA in healthy donors. Study observations and caveats: The authors reported that TCR beta sequences could predict HLA-A and HLA-B alleles. These predictions were accurate for most subjects in the first cohort.

V trimming: 6 bases; J trimming: 1 base; junction bases outside the gene matches: 3. This CDR3 is built from 14 residues. Germline V gene data show CDR1 as ENHRY and CDR2 as SYGVKD. This clone has only a few counts. Its cognate antigen is unknown. Primers: 60 Vbeta forward and 13 Jbeta reverse. Repertoires were generated with immunoSEQ multiplex PCR, while TCRdb's copy carries only in-frame clones and drops some. The sample contains 150,000 to 200,000 clones, over 75% of which appear only once. This TCR came from a man aged 50-60 years in good health and CMV-seronegative. The chain carries TRBV10-3 and TRBJ1-3; 7 bases align to TRBD1. Source material: PBMCs. Written as DNA, the CDR3 is TGTGCCATCAGGGGGACAGATTCTGGAAACACCATATATTTT. Protein: CAIRGTDSGNTIYF.